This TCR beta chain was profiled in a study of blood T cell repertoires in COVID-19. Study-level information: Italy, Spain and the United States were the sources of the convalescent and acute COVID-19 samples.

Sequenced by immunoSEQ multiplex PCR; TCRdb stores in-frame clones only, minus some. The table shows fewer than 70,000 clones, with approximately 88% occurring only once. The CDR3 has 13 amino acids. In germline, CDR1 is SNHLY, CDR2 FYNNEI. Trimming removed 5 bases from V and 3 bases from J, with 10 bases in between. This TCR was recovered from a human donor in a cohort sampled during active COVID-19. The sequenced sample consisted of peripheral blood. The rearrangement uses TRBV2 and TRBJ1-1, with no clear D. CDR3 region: CASSPSGDTEAFF. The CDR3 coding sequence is TGTGCCAGCAGTCCATCGGGAGACACTGAAGCTTTCTTT.